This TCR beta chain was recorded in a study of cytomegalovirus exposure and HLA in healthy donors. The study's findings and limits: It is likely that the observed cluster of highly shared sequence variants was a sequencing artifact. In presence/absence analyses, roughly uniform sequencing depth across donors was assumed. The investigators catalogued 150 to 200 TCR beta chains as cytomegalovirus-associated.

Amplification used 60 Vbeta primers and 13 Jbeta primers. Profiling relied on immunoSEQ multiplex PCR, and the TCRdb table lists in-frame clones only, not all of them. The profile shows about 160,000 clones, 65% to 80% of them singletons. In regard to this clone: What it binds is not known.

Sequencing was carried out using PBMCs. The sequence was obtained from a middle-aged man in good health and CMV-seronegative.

CDR3 loop: CASSVARLAGDIPHTDTQYF. CDR3 coding DNA: TGTGCCAGCAGCGTAGCACGACTAGCGGGGGACATCCCCCACACAGATACGCAGTATTTT. The J gene is TRBJ2-3, the V gene TRBV9; 12 bases fit TRBD2. The ends lost 0 bases at V and 2 bases at J; junction bases unmatched: 13. Per the germline V gene, CDR1 is SGDLS and CDR2 is YYNGEE. This CDR3 comprises 20 residues. Combining the CDR3 with reference TRBV9 and TRBJ2-3 gives the whole variable domain DSGVTQTPKHLITATGQRVTLRCSPRSGDLSVYWYQQSLDQGLQFLIQYYNGEERAKGNILERFSAQQFPDLHSELNLSSLELGDSALYFCASSVARLAGDIPHTDTQYFGPGTRLTVL.